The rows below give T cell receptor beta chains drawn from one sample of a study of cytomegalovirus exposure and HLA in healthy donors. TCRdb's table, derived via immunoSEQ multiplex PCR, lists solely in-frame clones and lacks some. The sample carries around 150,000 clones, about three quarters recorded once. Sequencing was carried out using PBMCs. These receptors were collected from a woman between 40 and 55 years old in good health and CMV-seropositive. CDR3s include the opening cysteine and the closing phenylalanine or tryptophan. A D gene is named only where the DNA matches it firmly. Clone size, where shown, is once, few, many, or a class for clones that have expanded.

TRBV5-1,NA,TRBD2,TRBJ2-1,CASSLTSAYNEQFF,TGCGCCAGCAGCTTGACTAGCGCCTACAATGAGCAGTTCTTC
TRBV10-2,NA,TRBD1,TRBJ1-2,CASSDRTGGHYGYTF,TGCGCCAGCAGTGATAGGACAGGGGGGCACTATGGCTACACCTTC
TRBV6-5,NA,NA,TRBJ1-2,CASRTERYYGYTF,TGTGCCAGCAGGACAGAACGATACTATGGCTACACCTTC
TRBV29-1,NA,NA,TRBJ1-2,CSVESGSAYGYTF,TGCAGCGTTGAGTCCGGGTCCGCCTATGGCTACACCTTC
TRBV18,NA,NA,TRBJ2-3,CASSLNRGGQGDTQYF,TGTGCCAGCTCCTTGAACAGGGGGGGCCAAGGAGATACGCAGTATTTT
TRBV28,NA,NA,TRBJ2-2,CASSLVGGELFF,TGTGCCAGCAGCCTCGTCGGGGGGGAGCTGTTTTTT
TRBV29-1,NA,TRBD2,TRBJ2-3,CSVSLAGGRDTQYF,TGCAGCGTTTCCCTGGCGGGGGGGCGAGATACGCAGTATTTT
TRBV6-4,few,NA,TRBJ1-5,CASSFKAEGQPQHF,TGTGCCAGCAGCTTCAAAGCGGAGGGTCAGCCCCAGCATTTT
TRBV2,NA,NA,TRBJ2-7,CASSPRAGPSYEQYF,TGTGCCAGCAGTCCCAGGGCAGGGCCCTCCTACGAGCAGTACTTC
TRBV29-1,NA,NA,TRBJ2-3,CSVEEGADTQYF,TGCAGCGTTGAAGAAGGGGCAGATACGCAGTATTTT
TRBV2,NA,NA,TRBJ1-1,CASSVDSWLNEAFF,TGTGCCAGCAGTGTAGACAGTTGGCTAAATGAAGCTTTCTTT
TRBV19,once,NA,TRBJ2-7,CASSRQDKQYEQYF,TGTGCCAGTAGTCGTCAGGACAAGCAGTACGAGCAGTACTTC
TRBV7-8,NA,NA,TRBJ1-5,CASSFGHSNQPQHF,TGTGCCAGCAGCTTTGGACACTCCAATCAGCCCCAGCATTTT
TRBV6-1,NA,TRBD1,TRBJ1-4,CASSGETGLSEKLFF,TGTGCCAGCAGTGGAGAGACAGGGTTGAGTGAAAAACTGTTTTTT
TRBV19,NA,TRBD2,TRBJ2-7,CASTPSLAGGDEQYF,TGTGCCAGTACCCCCTCACTAGCGGGAGGAGACGAGCAGTACTTC
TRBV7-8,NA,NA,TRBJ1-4,CASSYLDGEKLFF,TGTGCCAGCAGCTATCTAGACGGGGAAAAACTGTTTTTT
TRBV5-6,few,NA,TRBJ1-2,CASSSWGQLFGYGYTF,TGTGCCAGCAGCTCCTGGGGGCAGCTATTTGGTTATGGCTACACCTTC
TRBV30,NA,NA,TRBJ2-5,CAWSFQTGPQETQYF,TGTGCCTGGAGTTTCCAGACAGGACCCCAAGAGACCCAGTACTTC
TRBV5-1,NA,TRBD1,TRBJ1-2,CASSADHGTGDYGYTF,TGCGCCAGCAGCGCGGATCACGGGACAGGGGACTATGGCTACACCTTC
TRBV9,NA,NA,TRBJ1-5,CASSPSHSSNQPQHF,TGTGCCAGCAGCCCCTCCCACTCTAGCAATCAGCCCCAGCATTTT
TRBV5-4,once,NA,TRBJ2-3,CASSSPGLTDTQYF,TGTGCCAGCAGCTCGCCAGGGCTAACAGATACGCAGTATTTT
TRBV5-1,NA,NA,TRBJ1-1,CASSLGGPAMNTEALF,TGCGCCAGCAGCTTAGGGGGTCCAGCCATGAACACTGAAGCTCTCTTT
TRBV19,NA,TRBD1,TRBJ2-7,CASRRRDRDHEQYF,TGTGCCAGTAGACGCCGGGACAGGGACCACGAGCAGTACTTC
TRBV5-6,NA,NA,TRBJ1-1,CASSLYTGRVTEAFF,TGTGCCAGCAGCTTGTACACAGGGAGGGTAACTGAAGCTTTCTTT
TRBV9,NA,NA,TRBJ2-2,CASSVDPGTGELFF,TGTGCCAGCAGCGTAGACCCGGGGACCGGGGAGCTGTTTTTT
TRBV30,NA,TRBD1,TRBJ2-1,CAWGQGNEQFF,TGTGCCTGGGGACAGGGCAATGAGCAGTTCTTC
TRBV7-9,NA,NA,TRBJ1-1,CASSLQGPGTEAFF,TGTGCCAGCAGCTTACAGGGTCCTGGAACTGAAGCTTTCTTT
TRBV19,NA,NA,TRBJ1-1,CASSSQPNTEAFF,TGTGCCAGTAGTTCACAGCCCAACACTGAAGCTTTCTTT
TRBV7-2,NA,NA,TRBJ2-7,CASSLASSYEQYF,TGTGCCAGCAGCTTAGCGAGTTCCTACGAGCAGTACTTC
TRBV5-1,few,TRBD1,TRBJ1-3,CASSLGPTGVGNTIYF,TGCGCCAGCAGCTTGGGACCGACAGGGGTTGGAAACACCATATATTTT
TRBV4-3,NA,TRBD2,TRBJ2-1,CASSQGLANEQFF,TGCGCCAGCAGCCAAGGACTAGCTAATGAGCAGTTCTTC
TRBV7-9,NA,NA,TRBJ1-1,CASSPWGSRENTEAFF,TGTGCCAGCAGCCCCTGGGGATCCAGGGAGAACACTGAAGCTTTCTTT
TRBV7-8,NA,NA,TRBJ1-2,CASSHGEYGYTF,TGTGCCAGCAGCCACGGGGAATATGGCTACACCTTC
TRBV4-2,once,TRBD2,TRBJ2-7,CASSQTLAGGSNSYEQYF,TGTGCCAGCAGCCAAACGCTCGCGGGAGGATCTAATTCCTACGAGCAGTACTTC
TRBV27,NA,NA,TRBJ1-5,CASSLIGQPQHF,TGTGCCAGCAGTTTAATCGGGCAGCCCCAGCATTTT
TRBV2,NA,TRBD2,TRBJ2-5,CASSITSGGAGETQYF,TGTGCCAGCAGTATAACTAGCGGGGGGGCGGGGGAGACCCAGTACTTC
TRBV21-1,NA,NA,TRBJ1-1,CASSKEGRHPSSDTEAFF,TGTGCCAGCAGCAAAGAGGGGCGACATCCGTCGTCAGACACTGAAGCTTTCTTT
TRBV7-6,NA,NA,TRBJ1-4,CASSLVTGKTNEKLFF,TGTGCCAGCAGCTTAGTAACAGGGAAGACTAATGAAAAACTGTTTTTT
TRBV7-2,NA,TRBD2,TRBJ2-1,CASSLETGGRLYNYEQFF,TGTGCCAGCAGCTTAGAGACGGGCGGGAGATTGTATAATTATGAGCAGTTCTTC
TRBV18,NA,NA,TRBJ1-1,CASSPSDSPTNTEAFF,TGTGCCAGCTCACCATCGGACAGCCCTACGAACACTGAAGCTTTCTTT
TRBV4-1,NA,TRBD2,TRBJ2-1,CASAWREGDEQFF,TGCGCCAGCGCCTGGCGGGAGGGTGATGAGCAGTTCTTC
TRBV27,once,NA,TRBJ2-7,CASSLFLRGEQYF,TGTGCCAGCAGTTTATTTCTACGTGGCGAGCAGTACTTC
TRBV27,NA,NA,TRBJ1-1,CASSPNTAREAFF,TGTGCCAGCAGTCCGAACACAGCCCGTGAAGCTTTCTTT
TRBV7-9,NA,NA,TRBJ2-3,CASSLSSDTQYF,TGTGCCAGCAGCTTGTCCTCAGATACGCAGTATTTT
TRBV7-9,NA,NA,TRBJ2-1,CASSTGSYNEQFF,TGTGCCAGCAGCACCGGGTCCTACAATGAGCAGTTCTTC
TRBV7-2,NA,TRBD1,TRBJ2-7,CASSLALGGQYEQYF,TGTGCCAGCAGCTTAGCGCTAGGGGGCCAGTACGAGCAGTACTTC
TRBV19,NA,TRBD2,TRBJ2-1,CASTARTSGGGMEQFF,TGTGCCAGTACTGCTCGGACTAGCGGAGGGGGAATGGAGCAGTTCTTC
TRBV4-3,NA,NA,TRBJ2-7,CASSQSTGYYEQYF,TGCGCCAGCAGCCAATCGACAGGTTACTACGAGCAGTACTTC
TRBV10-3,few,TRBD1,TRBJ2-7,CAIAVEGGSDEQYF,TGTGCCATCGCTGTCGAAGGGGGCTCGGACGAGCAGTACTTC
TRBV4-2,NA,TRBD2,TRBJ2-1,CASSQVGAGPYNEQFF,TGTGCCAGCAGCCAAGTGGGAGCGGGACCATACAATGAGCAGTTCTTC
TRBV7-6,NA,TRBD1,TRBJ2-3,CASSLDGTGGSTDTQYF,TGTGCCAGCAGCTTAGATGGGACAGGGGGTAGCACAGATACGCAGTATTTT
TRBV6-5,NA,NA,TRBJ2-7,CASSYMGSSYPGEQYF,TGTGCCAGCAGTTATATGGGGTCTAGCTACCCGGGGGAGCAGTACTTC
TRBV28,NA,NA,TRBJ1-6,CASDGGDYYNSPLHF,TGTGCCAGCGATGGGGGGGACTACTATAATTCACCCCTCCACTTT